This T cell receptor (beta chain) originates from a study of T-cell reconstitution after alpha-beta-depleted transplantation in children. Broader study findings: As was reported, about two months after transplant, alpha-beta T cells came from several hundred expanded graft clones. TCRbeta diversity was high at day 60 in some patients (a result of surviving recipient T cells and thymic progenitors). T-cell counts and diversity were attributed mostly to newly produced T cells one year after transplant.

The CDR3 has 13 amino acids. V was cut by 0 bases and J by 7 bases, with 8 bases left in between. Germline-derived CDR1 and CDR2 are SGHRS and YFSETQ. The authors prepared the TCRbeta library with unique molecular identifiers. TCRdb processed the PCR reads anew with MiXCR; each CDR3 protein has one entry. Of hundreds of thousands of distinct CDR3 sequences in the sample, around 16% were seen once. This clonotype came up a few times. The antigen remains unidentified. The chain recombines TRBV5-1 with TRBJ2-1; the D is unclear. The sequence was collected from a boy younger than two who had a stem cell transplant for Wiskott-Aldrich syndrome, so the T cells may come from the graft donor. Source: PBMCs, mostly from graft donor cells, taken 360 days after TCRalphabeta/CD19-depleted stem cell transplant. The CDR3 spells CASSLEVRNEQFF. CDR3 in DNA: TGCGCCAGCAGCTTGGAAGTGAGGAATGAGCAGTTCTTC.